Each of the 5 T cell receptor beta chains below was sequenced from the same sample in a study of CD8 T cells in ankylosing spondylitis. Each CDR3 protein gets one entry after TCRdb re-called the 5' RACE reads with MiXCR. There are 300,000 to 400,000 distinct CDR3 sequences in the sample; around 15% occur only once, and about 1% lies in the top ten. The sample taken for sequencing was blood, either unsorted or a sorted T cell fraction (not recorded which). The receptor source for this set is a male donor with ankylosing spondylitis or in good health (not recorded which).

V and J are TRBV9 and TRBJ2-3; D not resolved. The germline CDR1 and CDR2 sequences are SGDLS and YYNGEE. The CDR3 is 15 residues long. V gave up 2 bases and J gave up 1 base, with 11 bases separating them. The CDR3 sequence: CASSVPADRTDTQYF. The CDR3 nucleotides read TGTGCCAGCAGCGTTCCCGCCGACCGCACAGATACGCAGTATTTT.

The chain carries TRBV5-1 and TRBJ2-5; 8 bases line up with TRBD1. CDR1 is SGHRS, CDR2 YFSETQ, per germline. J was trimmed by 4 bases and V by 5 bases; bases with no gene match: 7. The CDR3 spans 14 residues. CDR3 loop: CASSADRVSETQYF. DNA of the CDR3: TGCGCCAGCAGTGCGGACAGGGTATCAGAGACCCAGTACTTC.

In this sample, this clonotype turned up a few times. This chain joins TRBV12-3 or TRBV12-4 and TRBJ2-2, with 8 bases that match TRBD1. CDR3 length: 14 amino acids. The trim removed 8 bases at V and 0 bases at J, leaving 2 bases unmatched. The CDR3 DNA is TGTGCCAGCTTACAGGGGGCGAACACCGGGGAGCTGTTTTTT. Translated, it gives CASLQGANTGELFF.

The genes are TRBV19 and TRBJ2-1; TRBD2 matches at 7 bases. CDR1 is LNHDA and CDR2 is SQIVND in the germline V gene (reference sequence). J gave up 6 bases and V 0 bases, and 11 bases lay outside the gene matches. The CDR3 loop spans 17 amino acids. The CDR3 loop is CASSIDERTSPLNEQFF. The CDR3 DNA follows: TGTGCCAGTAGTATAGATGAAAGGACTAGTCCTCTCAATGAGCAGTTCTTC.

The chain is built from TRBV6-1 and TRBJ1-1; possible D gene TRBD1, 5 bases. The germline V gene has CDR1 MNHNS and CDR2 SASEGT. Trimming pared 2 bases from V and 1 base from J, leaving 8 bases between. CDR3 length: 14 residues. This chain's CDR3 is CASSETQGNTEAFF. The CDR3 coding sequence is TGTGCCAGCAGTGAAACGCAGGGGAACACTGAAGCTTTCTTT.